The clone carrying this T cell receptor (beta chain) has just a few counts. Researchers took RNA transcripts and amplified TCR beta CDR3 regions from them. HTBI primers were used in a first-round RT-PCR, which preceded a second-round multiplex PCR. TCRdb used MiXCR to reprocess the multiplex PCR reads, holding one entry per CDR3 protein. Of 600,000 to 950,000 distinct CDR3 sequences listed, approximately 40% are singletons. These data belong to a study of Graves' ophthalmopathy and Graves' hyperthyroidism. The CDR3 runs to 12 residues. V lost 5 bases and J lost 18, with 18 bases in between. The germline CDR1 and CDR2 sequences are SGHTS and YDEGEE. Other autoimmune diseases, uncontrolled infections, pregnancy and lactation each led to patient exclusion. Establishment of the diagnosis relied upon clinical symptoms, serum thyroxine, TRAb, thyroid ultrasound and orbital computed tomography.

The sequence came from an adult man with Graves' ophthalmopathy. Source material: peripheral blood. The V call is TRBV5-8, the J call TRBJ1-6; D perhaps matches TRBD1 (6 bases). The CDR3 DNA is TGTGCCAGCAGTCGTACCGGGACATCTAACCACTTT. Its translation is CASSRTGTSNHF.